The source of this T cell receptor (beta chain) is a study of cytomegalovirus exposure and HLA in healthy donors. About this clone: Its antigen is not known.

The germline gives CDR1 SEHNR, CDR2 FQNEAQ (reference sequence). V lost 6 bases and J lost 4; bases outside the gene matches: 7. CDR3 size: 15 residues. Researchers ran the PCR with 60 Vbeta and 13 Jbeta primers. TCRdb keeps only in-frame clones here, not all; method: immunoSEQ multiplex PCR. There are roughly 99,000 clones in the sample; approximately 81% occur only once, and around 2.4% lies in the top ten. General observations from the study: A later analysis reportedly found that, within productive TCRs, an Asian-associated ancestry cluster had fewer N-insertions than the mean observed across the roughly 610 donors. A missense DCLRE1C variant was associated with V- and J-gene trimming of TCR beta chains in a later analysis, and an independent cohort replicated the association.

The sequence was obtained from a man in his thirties or forties in good health and CMV-seronegative. V is TRBV7-9 and J is TRBJ2-1; 9 nucleotides match TRBD1. Material: PBMCs. The CDR3 region has the DNA TGTGCCAGCAGTTCCAAGACAGGGGGGTACAATGAGCAGTTCTTC. It encodes CASSSKTGGYNEQFF.